This TCR beta chain was captured by sequencing in a study of T cell changes during pregnancy in multiple sclerosis. Sequenced by immunoSEQ multiplex PCR; TCRdb stores in-frame clones only, minus some. Counted here are roughly 49,000 clones, around 93% occurring once; the ten biggest clones make up roughly 3.9%. The sample was CD8+ T cells from peripheral blood mononuclear cells, taken after pregnancy. This receptor was obtained from a female donor with multiple sclerosis, enrolled in a pregnancy study.

CDR3 loop: CASSWASTDTQYF. The DNA for the CDR3 is TGTGCCAGTAGTTGGGCCAGCACAGATACGCAGTATTTT. V gene TRBV19 combines with J gene TRBJ2-3, with D unresolved. V gave up 5 bases and J gave up 0 bases, with 6 bases separating them. CDR3 length: 13 amino acids. From germline, CDR1 is LNHDA and CDR2 SQIVND (reference sequence).